One T cell receptor beta chain is described in this entry. The V and J ends lost 6 bases and 1 base respectively, with 13 bases between them. Per germline, CDR1 MNHEY and CDR2 SVGAGI. There are 14 residues in the CDR3. The repertoire was sequenced with immunoSEQ multiplex PCR; TCRdb's copy has only in-frame clones and lacks some. This table has tens of thousands of clones, roughly 82% appearing once. The entry originates in a study of blood T cell repertoires in COVID-19. About the research overall: Sources were T cells, B-cell-depleted T cells, or PBMCs; the material itself was cDNA or gDNA.

The clonotype comes from a woman aged 45-65 years with acute or convalescent COVID-19. The gene calls are TRBV6-5 and TRBJ2-7; maybe TRBD2 (6 bases). Input material: peripheral blood. CDR3 nucleotide sequence: TGTGCCAGCAGGGACGGACTATTTTCCTACGAGCAGTACTTC. This codes for CASRDGLFSYEQYF.